The entry that follows covers one T cell receptor (beta chain) sequence. These data are taken from a study of blood T cell repertoires in COVID-19. Study details: Italy, Spain and the United States were the sources of the convalescent and acute COVID-19 samples. PBMCs, B-cell-depleted T cells, or T cells were the source of the cDNA or gDNA that made up the material.

The germline gives CDR1 SQVTM, CDR2 ANQGSEA. Trimming cost V 5 bases and J 8 bases, with 16 bases left between them. This CDR3 has 13 residues. In the source study's methods: Amplification of reference gene primers provided the estimated nucleated cell counts. TCRdb's copy holds only in-frame clones and misses some; the assay was immunoSEQ multiplex PCR. V, J and clone size are those of that table, while D and trimming were read from the DNA. The profile covers tens of thousands of clones, with 74% appearing a single time and 2.5% to 3% taken by the ten largest. The chain has TRBV29-1 and TRBJ2-4; D possibly corresponds to TRBD1 (5 bases). Material: peripheral blood. The receptor was isolated from a human donor with acute or convalescent COVID-19. The donor label of this sample is uncertain. The CDR3 is CSVSQSRVDIQYF. DNA of the CDR3: TGCAGCGTTTCTCAGAGCAGGGTTGACATTCAGTACTTC.